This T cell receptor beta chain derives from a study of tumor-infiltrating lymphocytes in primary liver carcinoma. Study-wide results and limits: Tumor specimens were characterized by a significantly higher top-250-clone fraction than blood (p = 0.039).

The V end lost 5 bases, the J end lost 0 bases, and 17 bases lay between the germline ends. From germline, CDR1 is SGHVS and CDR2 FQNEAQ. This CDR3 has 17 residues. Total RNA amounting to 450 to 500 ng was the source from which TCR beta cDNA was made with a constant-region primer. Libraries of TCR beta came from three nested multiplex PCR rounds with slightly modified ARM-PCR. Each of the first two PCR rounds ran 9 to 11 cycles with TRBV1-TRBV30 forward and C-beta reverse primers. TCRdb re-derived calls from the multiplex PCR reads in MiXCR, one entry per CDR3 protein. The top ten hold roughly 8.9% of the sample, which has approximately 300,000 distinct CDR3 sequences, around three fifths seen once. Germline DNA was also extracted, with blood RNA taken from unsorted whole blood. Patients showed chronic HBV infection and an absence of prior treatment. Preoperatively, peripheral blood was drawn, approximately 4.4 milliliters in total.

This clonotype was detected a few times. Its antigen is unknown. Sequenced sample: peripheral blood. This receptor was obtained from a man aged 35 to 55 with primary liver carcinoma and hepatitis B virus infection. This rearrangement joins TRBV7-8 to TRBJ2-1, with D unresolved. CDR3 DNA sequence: TGTGCCAGCAGCGCAAAATTCCCGTTTAGCTCCTACAATGAGCAGTTCTTC. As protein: CASSAKFPFSSYNEQFF.